The present entry profiles one T cell receptor (beta chain) with its context. Its antigen is still unknown. Per-base quality was not reported, and no clone a single base away is much larger than it. The data originate from a study of cytomegalovirus exposure and HLA in healthy donors (dated by TCRdb to about 2017). Concerning the study at large: In an earlier analysis of fewer than 750 of the donors, less than 350 Gb of sequence data and 117 million unique TCR beta sequences from 150 million to 200 million T cells were reported. An early release that covered several hundred HLA-typed donors contained approximately 300 gigabases of sequencing data and 75 million to 100 million unique TCR sequences. The genetic ancestry cluster associated with self-reported Caucasian donors included 81% of the roughly 400 genotyped donors. The aim of the study was to test whether cataloging public T cell receptors could identify signatures of past pathogen exposure. Using immunosequencing, the study profiled T cell repertoires from some 670 subjects and related those repertoires to cytomegalovirus serostatus. In addition to the first cohort of 650 to 800 subjects, a separate validation cohort of around 110 different subjects was used. High-throughput TCR immunosequencing, statistical association of individual TCRs with disease status, and machine learning were combined to predict cytomegalovirus infection status. In a later analysis, previously published TCR beta repertoires from more than 500 donors were re-analyzed and high-resolution HLA genotyping was added so that TCR occurrence patterns could be studied. In the later analysis, no new phenotypic data were used to find candidate immune exposures; instead, reliance was placed on TCR beta sequences and their occurrence across donors. An earlier analysis of fewer than 750 of the donors used high-throughput TCR beta sequencing to judge whether each TCR beta V gene segment behaved as functional or pseudogenic. Donor age, sex, ethnicity and CMV serostatus were compiled alongside the repertoire data. A later genetic analysis used genome-wide SNP genotypes for about 65% of the roughly 700 donors, treating that subset as a discovery cohort. All discovery cohort repertoires had been generated using a single sequencing platform. HLA typing included class I and class II loci at four-digit resolution. The number of donors typed differed by locus, with roughly 629-640 for A, B, C, DRB1 and DQB1, 522 for DQA1, 600 to 610 for DPA1, and approximately 470 for DPB1. Because of strong linkage in the cohort, a few DR-DQ haplotypes were treated as single units for association and clustering. On average, roughly 250,000 unique TCR beta nucleotide sequences were sequenced per donor among some 430 genotyped donors of the cohort, with about 19% of those sequences being non-productive.

In total, 500 to 700 healthy bone marrow donors made up the cohort. Cohort members were all nominally healthy when sampled, although unrecorded immune exposures were likely present. The donor was CMV seronegative and was included in the group of about 400 seronegative cohort members. A peripheral blood sample was provided by each donor, and peripheral blood mononuclear cells were used for TCR beta sequencing. The Qiagen DNeasy Blood Extraction Kit was used to extract genomic DNA from the blood cell samples. V gives up 4 bases and J gives up 4 bases, and the segment between their germline ends measures 12 bases. The cysteine opens and the phenylalanine closes a CDR3 of 13 amino acids. The only DNA kept is the CDR3, 39 bases in frame from the first base. The germline V gene (reference sequence) gives CDR1 as SGHNT and CDR2 as YYREEE. Library preparation was by the immunoSEQ multiplex PCR assay. A mixture of 60 forward primers for TCR Vbeta segments and 13 reverse primers for TCR Jbeta segments was used in the multiplex PCR. Amplification of the CDR3 region of rearranged TCR beta genes was performed with a multiplex PCR assay on genomic DNA. On the Illumina HiSeq System, the amplified TCR beta libraries were sequenced as 87-base-pair reads. Turning to the authors' computational methods: In a later analysis, tens of millions of unique TCR beta chains were counted across the 500 to 700 repertoires, and about 9.9 million of these chains were shared by at least two donors. Raw reads were error-corrected and collapsed into unique sequences with a nearest-neighbor algorithm that merged closely related sequences to remove PCR and sequencing errors. CDR3 sequences were aligned to IMGT reference sequences to assign V, D and J gene segments. For a sequence to be retained, a match of at least six nucleotides to both a V gene segment and a J gene segment was required. Rearrangements were classified as productive when the CDR3 lacked stop codons and remained in frame with V and J, and all other rearrangements were classified as non-productive. Following IMGT convention, CDR3 was defined as the stretch from the second conserved V-encoded cysteine up to the conserved J-encoded phenylalanine. The earlier analysis of about 610 of the donors excluded any sequence lacking an unambiguous match to a single V gene segment. In an earlier analysis of 500 to 750 of the donors, V segments were called functional above 56.7% productive rearrangements and were called segregating when the between-donor standard deviation exceeded 5%. To diagnose cytomegalovirus status from the catalog of TCR beta chain sequences, a statistical classification framework was built. A later analysis assigned V and J genes by comparing TCR nucleotide sequences with IMGT/GENE-DB human TR gene sequences. Using the TCRdist pipeline, a later analysis assigned CDR3 sequences along with most-parsimonious VDJ recombination scenarios. A later analysis defined each TCR beta chain by its CDR3 amino acid sequence plus V-gene family, and excluded reads lacking a unique V-gene family. As a way to deal with suspected cross-contamination and a sequencing artifact, a later analysis dropped 450 to 600 nucleotide sequences that were highly shared and had low generation probability. A later analysis calculated a clonal expansion index for each public chain from normalized within-repertoire ranks of inferred template counts. Generation probabilities in a later analysis came from a VDJ recombination model fitted to out-of-frame rearrangements, and those results were checked against IGoR. In a later analysis, hypergeometric tests were used to score TCR-TCR, TCR-HLA and TCR-CMV co-occurrence, with a repertoire-size bias correction applied to TCR pairs. To estimate false discovery rates, a later analysis permuted the HLA or CMV assignments 20 times. In a later analysis, co-occurring TCRs were grouped with DBSCAN, and TCRdist sequence similarity was added when clustering was performed within HLA-allele-positive subsets. For co-occurrence clustering, repertoires with fewer than 30,000 or more than 120,000 public chains were excluded, along with a handful of repertoires with anomalous nucleotide sharing. What TCRdb holds here is the immuneACCESS table cut down to in-frame rearrangements. Part of the clones is not present; checked against another copy, under half of the missing clones reflect an unresolved V gene, and the others are unexplained. V and J calls and clone size are as listed in that table; D and trimming were resolved from the DNA. Counted in this sample were roughly 200,000 clones; just over 75% of them appeared once. Clones ranked in the top ten supply about 1.9% of the sample.

Results and caveats for the whole study, not just this receptor: A total of around 150 TCR beta chains were listed by the study as associated with cytomegalovirus. In a later analysis, HLA-associated TCR beta chains were found to be more clonally expanded and to have lower generation probabilities than equally common non-associated chains. Specific HLA alleles were associated with 15,000 to 20,000 TCR beta sequences at a false discovery rate of 0.05 in a later analysis. The 87-base-pair reads could not distinguish some IMGT-functional V segments, including TRBV6-2 and TRBV6-3, so those segments were excluded. A further reported finding was that TCR beta sequences accurately predicted the HLA-A and HLA-B alleles for most subjects in the first cohort. The presence/absence analyses assumed that sequencing depth was roughly uniform across donors, and that assumption may not be true. In this cohort, only TCR beta chains were sequenced, and detectable features were limited by the absence of alpha or paired-chain data. A cluster of highly shared sequence variants was judged likely to represent a technical artifact of the sequencing pipeline. Because some donors lacked HLA typing at each locus, the association tests relied only on the typed subset. Immune exposure information for the cohort was limited to CMV serostatus. Most CMV-associated TCR beta chains appeared to be HLA-restricted in a later analysis, and the HLA associations seemed to be driven largely by CMV exposure. The authors suggested that the approach could potentially be generalized to other disease states and immunological phenotypes. Strong co-occurrence of HLA alleles, especially DR and DQ, made assigning TCR associations to individual alleles difficult. According to a later analysis, parvovirus B19, influenza, CMV and Epstein-Barr virus appeared linked to several top co-occurrence clusters. Cytomegalovirus status was reported to be diagnosed by the classifier with high specificity and sensitivity in both the original and validation cohorts. V-gene and J-gene trimming of TCR beta chains was associated with a missense DCLRE1C variant in a later genetic analysis, and the association was replicated in an independent cohort. Compared with the approximately 600-donor mean, donors in an Asian-associated ancestry cluster had fewer N-insertions in productive TCRs, according to a later genetic analysis. In an earlier analysis of approximately 600 of the donors, most TCR beta V segments were observed in productive rearrangements about 90% or about 30% of the time, broadly matching IMGT annotations. The earlier analysis of about 600 of the donors excluded roughly 17 rarely observed V segments, including chromosome 9 orphons, because counts were too low. Three of the identified cytomegalovirus-associated TCR beta chains were confirmed in vitro to be specific for cytomegalovirus antigens. Correlated functional status among segregating V segments might be attributable to linkage disequilibrium, but an unknown experimental factor could not be ruled out. Across donors, most TCR sequences were observed very rarely, whereas some public TCRs were present in many individuals. A later analysis found that TCR association rates varied across HLA loci, with DRB1 alleles showing the most associated TCRs and HLA-C alleles the fewest.

The sequence came from a young man in good health and CMV-seronegative. The chain was built from TRBV5-4 and TRBJ2-7; the D segment could be TRBD1, given 5 matching bases. The sequencing input was PBMCs. The CDR3 here reads CASSPPDSYEQYF. Here is the DNA: TGTGCCAGCAGCCCCCCCGACAGTTACGAGCAGTACTTC.